In its sample, the clone carrying this T cell receptor (beta chain) was seen many times. Trimming left V 9 bases short and J 7 bases short, with 9 bases between. The V gene's germline CDR1 is KGHDR and CDR2 SFDVKD. CDR3 length equals 11 residues. One entry per CDR3 protein results from TCRdb running MiXCR on the PCR reads. The top ten clones hold approximately 23% of a sample with around 11,000 distinct CDR3 sequences, around three fifths of them seen once. The sample belongs to a study of tumor-infiltrating lymphocytes in oesophageal squamous cell carcinoma. Source material: esophageal tumor tissue. The source of this sequence is a male donor with esophageal squamous cell carcinoma. The chain is built from TRBV24-1 and TRBJ2-1; a weak D match, TRBD2 (6 bases). CDR3 residues: CATGGYNEQFF. DNA for the CDR3: TGTGCCACCGGAGGGTATAATGAGCAGTTCTTC.